The T cell receptor (beta chain) under discussion was sequenced for a study of cytomegalovirus exposure and HLA in healthy donors. The PCR contained 60 Vbeta and 13 Jbeta primers. Using immunoSEQ multiplex PCR, the repertoire was profiled, and TCRdb retains in-frame clones only, with some absent. The sample lists approximately 97,000 clones; about 81% were seen once. V was clipped by 5 bases and J by 5 bases; unmatched bases: 15. This CDR3 has 18 amino acids. Germline assignment: CDR1 SGHKS and CDR2 YYEKEE (reference sequence). The clonotype was recovered from a woman in her 40s in good health and CMV-seropositive. This sequence joins TRBV5-5 and TRBJ2-5; the match to TRBD2 covers 13 bases. The sequencing input was PBMCs. CDR3 DNA: TGTGCCAGCAGTCGAAAACTAGCGGGAGGGCTGGGAATGGAGACCCAGTACTTC. Residues: CASSRKLAGGLGMETQYF.